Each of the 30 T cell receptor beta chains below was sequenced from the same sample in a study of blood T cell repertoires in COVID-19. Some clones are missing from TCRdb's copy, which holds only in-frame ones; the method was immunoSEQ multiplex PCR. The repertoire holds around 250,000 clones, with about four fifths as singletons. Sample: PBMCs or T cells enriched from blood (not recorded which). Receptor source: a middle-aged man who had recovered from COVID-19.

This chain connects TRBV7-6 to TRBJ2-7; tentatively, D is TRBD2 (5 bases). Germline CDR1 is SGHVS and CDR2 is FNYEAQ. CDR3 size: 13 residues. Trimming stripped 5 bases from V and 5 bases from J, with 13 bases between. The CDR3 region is CASSPGVGNEQYF. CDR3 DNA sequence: TGTGCCAGCAGCCCCGGGGTGGGGAACGAGCAGTACTTC.

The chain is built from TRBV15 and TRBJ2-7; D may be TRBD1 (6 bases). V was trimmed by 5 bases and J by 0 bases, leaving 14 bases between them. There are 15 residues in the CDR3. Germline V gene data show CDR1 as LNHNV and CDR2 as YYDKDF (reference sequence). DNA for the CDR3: TGTGCCACCAGCCTGGGACACTTCGACTCCTACGAGCAGTACTTC. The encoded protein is CATSLGHFDSYEQYF.

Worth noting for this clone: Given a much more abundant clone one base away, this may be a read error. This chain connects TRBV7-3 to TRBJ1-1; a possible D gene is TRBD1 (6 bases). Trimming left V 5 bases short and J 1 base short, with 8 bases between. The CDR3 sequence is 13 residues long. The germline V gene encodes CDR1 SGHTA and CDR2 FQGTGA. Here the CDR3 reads CASSPQGNTEAFF. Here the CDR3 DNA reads TGTGCCAGCAGCCCACAGGGGAACACTGAAGCTTTCTTT.

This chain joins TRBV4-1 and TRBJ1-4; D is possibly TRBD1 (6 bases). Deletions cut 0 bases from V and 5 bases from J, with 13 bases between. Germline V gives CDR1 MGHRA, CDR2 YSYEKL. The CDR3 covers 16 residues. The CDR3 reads CASSQDGGAGNEKLFF. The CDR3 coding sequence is TGCGCCAGCAGCCAAGATGGGGGGGCAGGCAATGAAAAACTGTTTTTT.

The CDR3 region is CASILSQSHSPLHF. CDR3 bases: TGTGCCAGCATTTTGTCACAGTCGCATTCACCCCTCCACTTT. The chain couples TRBV2 to TRBJ1-6, with no clear D. Deletions cut 7 bases from V and 8 bases from J, with 15 bases between. Per the germline V gene, CDR1 is SNHLY and CDR2 is FYNNEI. This CDR3 is built from 14 residues.

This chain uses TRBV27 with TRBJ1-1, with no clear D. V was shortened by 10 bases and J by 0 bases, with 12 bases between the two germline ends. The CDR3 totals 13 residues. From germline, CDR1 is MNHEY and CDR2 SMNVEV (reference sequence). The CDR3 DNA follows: TGTGCCACCTGGCCGAGGATGAACACTGAAGCTTTCTTT. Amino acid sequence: CATWPRMNTEAFF.

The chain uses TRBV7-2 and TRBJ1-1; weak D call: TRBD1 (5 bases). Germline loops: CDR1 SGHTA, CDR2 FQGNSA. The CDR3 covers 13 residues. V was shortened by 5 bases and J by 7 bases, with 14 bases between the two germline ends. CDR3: CASSLRRGVEAFF. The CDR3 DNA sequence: TGTGCCAGCAGCCTCCGGAGGGGAGTTGAAGCTTTCTTT. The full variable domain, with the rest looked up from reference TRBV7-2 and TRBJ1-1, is GAGVSQSPSNKVTEKGKDVELRCDPISGHTALYWYRQSLGQGLEFLIYFQGNSAPDKSGLPSDRFSAERTGGSVSTLTIQRTQQEDSAVYLCASSLRRGVEAFFGQGTRLTVV.

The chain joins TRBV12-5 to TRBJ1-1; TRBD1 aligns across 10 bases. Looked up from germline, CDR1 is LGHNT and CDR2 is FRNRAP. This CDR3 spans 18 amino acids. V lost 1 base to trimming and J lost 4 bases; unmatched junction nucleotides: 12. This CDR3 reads CASGLATGTGAFGTEAFF. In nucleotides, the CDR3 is TGTGCTAGTGGTTTGGCCACCGGGACAGGGGCGTTTGGCACTGAAGCTTTCTTT.

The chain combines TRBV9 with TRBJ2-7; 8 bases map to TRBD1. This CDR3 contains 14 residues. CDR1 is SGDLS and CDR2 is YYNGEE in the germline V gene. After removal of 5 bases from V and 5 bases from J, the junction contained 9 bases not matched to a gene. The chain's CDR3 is CASSRDRGFHEQYF. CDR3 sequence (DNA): TGTGCCAGCAGTAGAGACAGGGGCTTCCACGAGCAGTACTTC.

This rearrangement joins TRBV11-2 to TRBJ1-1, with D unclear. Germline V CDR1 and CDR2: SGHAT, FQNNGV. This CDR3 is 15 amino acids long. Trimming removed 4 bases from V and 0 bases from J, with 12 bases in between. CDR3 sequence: CASSSPRGLNTEAFF. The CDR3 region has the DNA TGTGCCAGCAGCTCCCCGCGGGGATTGAACACTGAAGCTTTCTTT.

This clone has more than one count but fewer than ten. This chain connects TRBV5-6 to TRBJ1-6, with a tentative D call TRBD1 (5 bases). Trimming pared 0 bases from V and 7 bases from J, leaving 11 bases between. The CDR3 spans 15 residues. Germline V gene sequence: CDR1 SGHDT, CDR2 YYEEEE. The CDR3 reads CASSLVQGNNSPLHF. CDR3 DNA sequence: TGTGCCAGCAGCTTGGTTCAGGGCAACAATTCACCCCTCCACTTT.

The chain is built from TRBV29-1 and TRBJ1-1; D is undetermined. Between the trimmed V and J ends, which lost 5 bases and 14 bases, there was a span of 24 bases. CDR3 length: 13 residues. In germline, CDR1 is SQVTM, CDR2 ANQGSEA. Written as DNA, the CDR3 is TGCAGCGTTCATCCCTTCGGTAGCGGGGTCTGGTTCTTT. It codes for CSVHPFGSGVWFF. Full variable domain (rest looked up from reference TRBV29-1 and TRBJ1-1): SAVISQKPSRDICQRGTSLTIQCQVDSQVTMMFWYRQQPGQSLTLIATANQGSEATYESGFVIDKFPISRPNLTFSTLTVSNMSPEDSSIYLCSVHPFGSGVWFFGQGTRLTVV.

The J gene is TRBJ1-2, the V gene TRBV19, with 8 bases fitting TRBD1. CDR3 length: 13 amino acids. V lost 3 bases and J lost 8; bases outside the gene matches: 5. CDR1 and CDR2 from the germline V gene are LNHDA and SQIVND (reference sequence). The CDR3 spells CASSIGYRGGYTF. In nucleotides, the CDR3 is TGTGCCAGTAGTATTGGCTACAGGGGGGGCTACACCTTC.

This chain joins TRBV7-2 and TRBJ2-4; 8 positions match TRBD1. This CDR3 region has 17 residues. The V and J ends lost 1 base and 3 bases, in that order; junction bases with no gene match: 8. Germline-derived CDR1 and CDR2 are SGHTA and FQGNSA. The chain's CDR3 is CASSLVGEDRGKNIQYF. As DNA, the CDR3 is TGTGCCAGCAGCTTAGTAGGGGAAGACAGGGGCAAAAACATTCAGTACTTC.

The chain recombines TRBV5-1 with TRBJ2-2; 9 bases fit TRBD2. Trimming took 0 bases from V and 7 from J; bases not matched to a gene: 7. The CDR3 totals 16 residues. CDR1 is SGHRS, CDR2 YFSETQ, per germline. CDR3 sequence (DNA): TGCGCCAGCAGCTTGGATGGTAGCGGGGGCGGCGGGGAGCTGTTTTTT. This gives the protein CASSLDGSGGGGELFF.

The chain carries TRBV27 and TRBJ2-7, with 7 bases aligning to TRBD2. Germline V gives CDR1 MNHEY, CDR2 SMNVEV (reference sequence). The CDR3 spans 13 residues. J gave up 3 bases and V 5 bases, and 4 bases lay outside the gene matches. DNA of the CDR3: TGTGCCAGCAGTAGCAGGGAGGGCTACGAGCAGTACTTC. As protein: CASSSREGYEQYF.

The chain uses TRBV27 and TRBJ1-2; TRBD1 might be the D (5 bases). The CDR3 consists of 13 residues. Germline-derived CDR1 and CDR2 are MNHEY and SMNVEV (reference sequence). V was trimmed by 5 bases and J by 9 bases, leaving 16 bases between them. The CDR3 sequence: CASSRGGEFSYTF. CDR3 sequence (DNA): TGTGCCAGCAGTCGGGGGGGGGAGTTCAGCTACACCTTC.

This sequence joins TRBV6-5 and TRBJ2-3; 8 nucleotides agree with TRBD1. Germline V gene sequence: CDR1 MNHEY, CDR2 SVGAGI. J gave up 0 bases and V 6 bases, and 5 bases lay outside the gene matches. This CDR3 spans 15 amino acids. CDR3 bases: TGTGCCAGCAGCGTGACAGGGGCCAGCACAGATACGCAGTATTTT. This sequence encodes CASSVTGASTDTQYF.

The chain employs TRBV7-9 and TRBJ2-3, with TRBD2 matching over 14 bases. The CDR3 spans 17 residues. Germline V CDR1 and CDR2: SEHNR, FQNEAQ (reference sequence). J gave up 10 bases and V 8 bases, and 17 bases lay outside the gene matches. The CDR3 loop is CASLLGLAGGLGSAQYF. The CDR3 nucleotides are TGTGCCAGCCTCCTCGGACTAGCGGGAGGACTGGGGTCGGCGCAGTATTTT.

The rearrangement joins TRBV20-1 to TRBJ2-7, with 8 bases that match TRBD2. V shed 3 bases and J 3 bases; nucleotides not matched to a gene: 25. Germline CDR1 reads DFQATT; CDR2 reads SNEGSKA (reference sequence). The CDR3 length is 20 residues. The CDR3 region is CSASSPLGRGANGVLYEQYF. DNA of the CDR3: TGCAGTGCTAGTTCACCCCTGGGGCGGGGGGCCAATGGTGTGCTCTACGAGCAGTACTTC.

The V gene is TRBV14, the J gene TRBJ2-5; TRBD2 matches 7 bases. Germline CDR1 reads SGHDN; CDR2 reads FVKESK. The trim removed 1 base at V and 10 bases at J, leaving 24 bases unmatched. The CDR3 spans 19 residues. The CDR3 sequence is CASSQVFSQGRPGGPGQYF. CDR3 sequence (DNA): TGTGCCAGCAGCCAAGTATTTTCCCAGGGTCGTCCGGGGGGTCCCGGCCAGTACTTC. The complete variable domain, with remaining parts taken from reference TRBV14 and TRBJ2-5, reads EAGVTQFPSHSVIEKGQTVTLRCDPISGHDNLYWYRRVMGKEIKFLLHFVKESKQDESGMPNNRFLAERTGGTYSTLKVQPAELEDSGVYFCASSQVFSQGRPGGPGQYFGPGTRLLVL.

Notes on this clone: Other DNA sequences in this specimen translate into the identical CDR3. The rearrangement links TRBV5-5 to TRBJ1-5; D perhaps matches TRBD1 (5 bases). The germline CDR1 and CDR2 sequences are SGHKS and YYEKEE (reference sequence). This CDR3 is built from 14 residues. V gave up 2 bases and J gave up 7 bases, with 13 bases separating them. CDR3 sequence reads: CASSFRQGGQPQHF. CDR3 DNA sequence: TGTGCCAGCAGCTTTAGGCAGGGCGGACAGCCCCAGCATTTT. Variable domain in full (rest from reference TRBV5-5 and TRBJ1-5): DAGVTQSPTHLIKTRGQQVTLRCSPISGHKSVSWYQQVLGQGPQFIFQYYEKEERGRGNFPDRFSARQFPNYSSELNVNALLLGDSALYLCASSFRQGGQPQHFGDGTRLSIL.

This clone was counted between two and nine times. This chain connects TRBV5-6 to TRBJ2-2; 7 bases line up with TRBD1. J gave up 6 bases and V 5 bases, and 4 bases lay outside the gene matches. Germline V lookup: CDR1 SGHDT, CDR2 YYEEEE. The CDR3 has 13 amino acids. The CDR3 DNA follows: TGTGCCAGCAGACGAGACAGGGCCGGGGAGCTGTTTTTT. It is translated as CASRRDRAGELFF.

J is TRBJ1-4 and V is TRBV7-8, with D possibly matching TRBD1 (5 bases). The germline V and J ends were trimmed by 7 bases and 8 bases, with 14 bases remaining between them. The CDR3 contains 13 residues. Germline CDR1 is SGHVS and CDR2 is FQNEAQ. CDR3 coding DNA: TGTGCCAGCATAGCCGGGGGTGGAGAAAAACTGTTTTTT. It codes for CASIAGGGEKLFF.

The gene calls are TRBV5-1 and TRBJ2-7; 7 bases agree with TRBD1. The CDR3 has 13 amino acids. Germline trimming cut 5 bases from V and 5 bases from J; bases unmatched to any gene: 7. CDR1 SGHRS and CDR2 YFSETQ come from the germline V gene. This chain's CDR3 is CASRQGLGNEQYF. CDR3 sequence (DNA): TGCGCCAGCAGACAGGGGTTAGGTAACGAGCAGTACTTC.

The CDR3 DNA is TGTGCCAGCAGTTCTCTAGCGGGAGTCTGGGAGCAGTACTTC. The encoded protein is CASSSLAGVWEQYF. This sequence joins TRBV27 and TRBJ2-7, with 10 bases lining up with TRBD2. The CDR3 spans 14 residues. V trimming: 4 bases; J trimming: 7 bases; junction bases outside the gene matches: 7. Germline V gives CDR1 MNHEY, CDR2 SMNVEV (reference sequence).

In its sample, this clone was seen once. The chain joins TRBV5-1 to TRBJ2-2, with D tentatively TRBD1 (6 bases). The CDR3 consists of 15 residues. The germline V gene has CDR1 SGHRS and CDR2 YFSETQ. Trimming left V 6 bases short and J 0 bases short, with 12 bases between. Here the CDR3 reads CASKIGQTNTGELFF. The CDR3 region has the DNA TGCGCCAGCAAGATTGGACAGACGAACACCGGGGAGCTGTTTTTT. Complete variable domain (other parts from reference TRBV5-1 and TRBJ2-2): KAGVTQTPRYLIKTRGQQVTLSCSPISGHRSVSWYQQTPGQGLQFLFEYFSETQRNKGNFPGRFSGRQFSNSRSEMNVSTLELGDSALYLCASKIGQTNTGELFFGEGSRLTVL.

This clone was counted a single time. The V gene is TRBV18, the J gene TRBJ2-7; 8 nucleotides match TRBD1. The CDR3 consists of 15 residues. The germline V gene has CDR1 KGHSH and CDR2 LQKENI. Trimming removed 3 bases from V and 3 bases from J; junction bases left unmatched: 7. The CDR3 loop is CASSPPGGQIYEQYF. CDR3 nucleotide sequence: TGTGCCAGCTCACCGCCAGGGGGCCAGATCTACGAGCAGTACTTC.

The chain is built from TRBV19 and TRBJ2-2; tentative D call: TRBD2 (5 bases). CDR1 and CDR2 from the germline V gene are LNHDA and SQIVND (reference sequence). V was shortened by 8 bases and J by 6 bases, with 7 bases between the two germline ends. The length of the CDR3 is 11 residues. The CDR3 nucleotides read TGTGCCAGTCGGGGAGCCGGGGAGCTGTTTTTT. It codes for CASRGAGELFF.

CDR3 nucleotide sequence: TGTGCCAGCAGTTACGGGACTAGGTTGAGGACCGGGGAGCTGTTTTTT. Encoded protein: CASSYGTRLRTGELFF. This chain uses TRBV6-5 with TRBJ2-2, with 8 bases that match TRBD2. CDR3 length equals 16 residues. V shed 2 bases, J shed 5 bases, and the junction held 7 bases outside the gene matches. Germline V gene data show CDR1 as MNHEY and CDR2 as SVGAGI.